Below, 9 T cell receptor beta chains from the same sample are listed, as sequenced in a study of cytomegalovirus exposure and HLA in healthy donors. The PCR was carried out with 60 Vbeta primers and 13 Jbeta primers. Assay used: immunoSEQ multiplex PCR; TCRdb lists only in-frame clones, some missing. This sample has some 75,000 clones, with 60% to 85% found just once. The sample comprised PBMCs. These receptors were taken from a man between 18 and 35 years old in good health and CMV-seropositive.

J is TRBJ2-7 and V is TRBV7-9; TRBD2 might be the D (5 bases). V was trimmed by 7 bases and J by 6 bases, leaving 16 bases between them. The CDR3 has 13 residues. Germline assignment: CDR1 SEHNR and CDR2 FQNEAQ (reference sequence). In DNA, the CDR3 is TGTGCCAGCAAGACCACTAGTACTGGCGAGCAGTACTTC. Its translation is CASKTTSTGEQYF. Full variable domain (remainder filled in from reference TRBV7-9 and TRBJ2-7): DTGVSQNPRHKITKRGQNVTFRCDPISEHNRLYWYRQTLGQGPEFLTYFQNEAQLEKSRLLSDRFSAERPKGSFSTLEIQRTEQGDSAMYLCASKTTSTGEQYFGPGTRLTVT.

The chain recombines TRBV6-5 with TRBJ1-2; TRBD1 matches 8 bases. J was trimmed by 1 base and V by 5 bases; bases with no gene match: 6. This CDR3 has 15 residues. Germline V gene sequence: CDR1 MNHEY, CDR2 SVGAGI. CDR3 in amino acids: CASSTGTGLNYGYTF. For the CDR3, the DNA is TGTGCCAGCAGTACCGGGACAGGACTTAACTATGGCTACACCTTC.

This clone was counted a few times. The rearrangement links TRBV6-5 to TRBJ2-7; D might be TRBD2 (5 bases). Germline CDR1 and CDR2: MNHEY and SVGAGI. The V end was cut by 4 bases, the J end by 6 bases, with 13 bases between. CDR3 length equals 13 residues. DNA of the CDR3: TGTGCCAGCAGTTGGTCAACTAGTTCCGAGCAGTACTTC. This gives the protein CASSWSTSSEQYF.

With respect to this clone: Compared with germline, one end of the junction differs, possibly owing to a read error. The CDR3 bases are TGTGCCAGCAGCTCCGGAGGGGCTGGGACGATCTTC. Protein product: CASSSGGAGTIF. The V and J genes are TRBV11-2 and TRBJ2-1, with D perhaps matching TRBD2 (6 bases). CDR1 is SGHAT, CDR2 FQNNGV, per germline. CDR3 length: 12 residues.

V usage is TRBV18 and J usage is TRBJ2-1; 11 bases are a match to TRBD2. Per the germline V gene, CDR1 is KGHSH and CDR2 is LQKENI. Unmatched junction bases numbered 7, after V lost 8 bases and J lost 4 bases. The CDR3 runs 15 residues. The CDR3 protein is CASTILAGAYNEQFF. The CDR3 nucleotides are TGTGCCAGCACAATACTAGCGGGGGCTTACAATGAGCAGTTCTTC.

The V and J genes are TRBV23-1 and TRBJ2-7; no definite D call. TRBV23-1 is an ORF, and what it does is uncertain. There are 10 residues in the CDR3. The V gene lost 10 bases and the J gene lost 4 bases, with 8 bases spanning the gap. The CDR3 spells CATEAYEQYF. The DNA of the CDR3 is TGCGCCACCGAAGCTTACGAGCAGTACTTC.

The V and J genes are TRBV5-4 and TRBJ2-7; weak D call: TRBD2 (6 bases). V was cut by 5 bases and J by 0 bases, with 21 bases left in between. Per the germline V gene, CDR1 is SGHNT and CDR2 is YYREEE (reference sequence). The CDR3 has 17 residues. The CDR3 coding sequence is TGTGCCAGCAGGTTGCCCGGGACTGGAAATAGCTCCTACGAGCAGTACTTC. Protein sequence: CASRLPGTGNSSYEQYF. Combining the CDR3 with reference TRBV5-4 and TRBJ2-7 gives the whole variable domain ETGVTQSPTHLIKTRGQQVTLRCSSQSGHNTVSWYQQALGQGPQFIFQYYREEENGRGNFPPRFSGLQFPNYSSELNVNALELDDSALYLCASRLPGTGNSSYEQYFGPGTRLTVT.

This chain uses TRBV7-2 with TRBJ1-2; D is unresolved. Germline V lookup: CDR1 SGHTA, CDR2 FQGNSA. Trimming cost V 1 base and J 6 bases, with 18 bases left between them. There are 16 residues in the CDR3. The CDR3, as DNA: TGTGCCAGCAGCTTAGTCGGGTACCCAACGTATGATGGCTACACCTTC. Its protein product is CASSLVGYPTYDGYTF.

This rearrangement joins TRBV19 to TRBJ1-1, with D possibly TRBD1 on 6 matching bases. V lost 6 bases and J lost 4, with 15 bases in between. The CDR3 contains 14 residues. CDR1 LNHDA and CDR2 SQIVND come from the germline V gene (reference sequence). The CDR3 coding sequence is TGTGCCAGTAGAACCGGGACACAGGCCACTGAAGCTTTCTTT. Translating it yields CASRTGTQATEAFF.